The 3 T cell receptor beta chains given below trace back to one sample, sequenced in a study of blood T cell repertoires in COVID-19. Libraries were prepared by immunoSEQ multiplex PCR; TCRdb keeps only in-frame clonotypes and omits some of them. Of approximately 50,000 clones listed, more than 85% are singletons. Sequencing was performed on peripheral blood. These receptors originate from a man aged 50 to 60 with active COVID-19.

The rearrangement uses TRBV28 and TRBJ1-1; 9 positions match TRBD1. Per the germline V gene, CDR1 is MDHEN and CDR2 is SYDVKM. The CDR3 extends over 15 amino acids. With 4 bases clipped from V and 4 bases from J, the junction kept 7 bases outside the gene matches. This CDR3 reads CASSSRDRVGTEAFF. DNA of the CDR3: TGTGCCAGCAGTTCGCGGGACAGGGTTGGCACTGAAGCTTTCTTT.

The chain employs TRBV4-2 and TRBJ1-2; 9 bases agree with TRBD1. CDR3 length: 16 residues. Trimming took 1 base from V and 6 from J; bases not matched to a gene: 9. Germline V gene sequence: CDR1 LGHNA, CDR2 YNFKEQ. The DNA of the CDR3 is TGTGCCAGCAGCCAAGCGGGTACCGGGACAGGGAATGGCTACACCTTC. Protein product: CASSQAGTGTGNGYTF.

This rearrangement joins TRBV6-5 to TRBJ1-2; 8 nucleotides line up with TRBD1. This CDR3 spans 14 amino acids. Germline V lookup: CDR1 MNHEY, CDR2 SVGAGI. V shed 5 bases and J 4 bases; nucleotides not matched to a gene: 6. The CDR3 nucleotides read TGTGCCAGCAGTAACAGGGGGGTGGGCTATGGCTACACCTTC. Residues: CASSNRGVGYGYTF.